This TCR beta chain was sequenced in a study of blood T cells in healthy people across ages. A J-beta primer mix and a sample-barcoded 5' primer were used in a second PCR of about 6 to 12 cycles. TCRdb redid the calling of the 5' RACE reads with MiXCR, one entry per CDR3 protein. The sample records about 720,000 distinct CDR3 sequences, 22% being singletons. Peripheral blood samples of around 11 milliliters were drawn from each donor. PBMCs numbering at least 6 million were isolated per sample. CDR3 length: 12 amino acids. V was pared by 3 bases and J by 11 bases, with 13 bases between. Germline V gene sequence: CDR1 SGHTA, CDR2 FQGNSA.

This chain joins TRBV7-2 and TRBJ2-5; D perhaps matches TRBD1 (6 bases). The material sequenced was blood. The clonotype was recovered from a man aged 70 or older in good health. The CDR3 nucleotides read TGTGCCAGCAGCTTCGGTGACAGGAAACAGTACTTC. This translates into CASSFGDRKQYF.